One sample yielded the 22 T cell receptor beta chains listed below, sequenced in a study of a mutant IDH1 vaccine in newly diagnosed glioma (dated by TCRdb to the early 2020s). Their antigens are not known. The sample's time point label, in plain terms: week 23, last vaccination. Each vaccine dose, consisting of 300 ug of a 20-mer mutant IDH1 peptide in Montanide, was administered subcutaneously with topical imiquimod. Libraries were prepared through the immunoSEQ multiplex PCR assay. In its TCRdb copy, this immuneACCESS table keeps in-frame sequences only and misses some clones. Where compared with another copy, unresolved V genes explain less than half of these, and the others have no known cause. The sample records 60,000 or so clones, approximately 84% of which are singletons. About 4.1% of the sample is held by the ten biggest clonotypes. Material: PBMCs, obtained from a glioma patient whose treatment included an IDH1 peptide vaccine. The source is a man aged 30 to 39 with glioma.

The chain combines TRBV6-1 with TRBJ1-6; 7 bases map to TRBD1. The CDR3 has 15 residues. V shed 2 bases and J 6 bases; nucleotides not matched to a gene: 4. The germline V gene encodes CDR1 MNHNS and CDR2 SASEGT. This CDR3 reads CASSERRDSNSPLHF. DNA for the CDR3: TGTGCCAGCAGTGAACGAAGGGACAGTAATTCACCCCTCCACTTT.

A few counts support this clone. This chain links TRBV7-6 with TRBJ2-5; no firm D call. In germline, CDR1 is SGHVS, CDR2 FNYEAQ. V lost 1 base to trimming and J lost 5 bases, with 5 bases between them. The CDR3 length is 12 residues. This CDR3 reads CASSLVLETQYF. The CDR3 coding sequence is TGTGCCAGCAGCTTAGTTCTGGAGACCCAGTACTTC.

The chain employs TRBV2 and TRBJ1-1; no reliable D call. The V end was cut by 6 bases, the J end by 1 base, with 9 bases between. CDR1 and CDR2 (germline): SNHLY, FYNNEI. The CDR3 consists of 13 residues. Written as DNA, the CDR3 is TGTGCCAGCAGGGACGACGGGAACACTGAAGCTTTCTTT. As protein: CASRDDGNTEAFF. Complete variable domain (other parts from reference TRBV2 and TRBJ1-1): EPEVTQTPSHQVTQMGQEVILRCVPISNHLYFYWYRQILGQKVEFLVSFYNNEISEKSEIFDDQFSVERPDGSNFTLKIRSTKLEDSAMYFCASRDDGNTEAFFGQGTRLTVV.

Points on this clone: Other DNA sequences within the sample encode an identical CDR3. The gene calls are TRBV4-1 and TRBJ1-4; perhaps TRBD1 as D (5 bases). V lost 4 bases and J lost 5, with 11 bases in between. CDR1 and CDR2 (germline): MGHRA, YSYEKL. CDR3 length: 14 residues. The CDR3 reads CASSPGGLNEKLFF. As DNA, the CDR3 is TGCGCCAGCAGCCCGGGGGGTTTAAATGAAAAACTGTTTTTT.

V usage is TRBV29-1 and J usage is TRBJ1-1, with D unresolved. Germline V gene lookup returns CDR1 SQVTM and CDR2 ANQGSEA. Trimming stripped 6 bases from V and 1 base from J, with 9 bases between. This CDR3 comprises 12 residues. The CDR3 protein is CSVRISNTEAFF. As DNA, the CDR3 is TGCAGCGTCAGGATTTCGAACACTGAAGCTTTCTTT.

The rearrangement uses TRBV14 and TRBJ2-7, with D possibly being TRBD1 (6 bases). Germline-derived CDR1 and CDR2 are SGHDN and FVKESK. The CDR3 sequence is 16 residues long. Between the trimmed V and J ends, which lost 3 bases and 4 bases, there was a span of 19 bases. The CDR3 reads CASSQVQGGPLYEQYF. The CDR3 coding sequence is TGTGCCAGCAGCCAGGTACAGGGTGGCCCGTTATACGAGCAGTACTTC.

V and J are TRBV9 and TRBJ2-5; weak D call: TRBD1 (5 bases). Between the trimmed V and J ends, which lost 0 bases and 1 base, there was a span of 10 bases. The CDR3 is 15 residues long. Germline CDR1 and CDR2: SGDLS and YYNGEE. The CDR3 coding sequence is TGTGCCAGCAGCGTAGGTGTCCAGGGCCAAGAGACCCAGTACTTC. It codes for CASSVGVQGQETQYF.

V gene TRBV6-1 combines with J gene TRBJ1-1; D uncertain. The CDR3 has 12 amino acids. Per germline, CDR1 MNHNS and CDR2 SASEGT. V gave up 8 bases and J gave up 1 base, with 8 bases separating them. CDR3 DNA sequence: TGTGCCAGCCGGGCAGAGAACACTGAAGCTTTCTTT. It translates to CASRAENTEAFF.

The gene calls are TRBV5-1 and TRBJ1-1; no reliable D call. There are 14 residues in the CDR3. Germline assignment: CDR1 SGHRS and CDR2 YFSETQ. V was shortened by 4 bases and J by 1 base, with 11 bases between the two germline ends. CDR3 DNA: TGCGCCAGCAGCGATCCGACGCGGAACACTGAAGCTTTCTTT. Translated, it gives CASSDPTRNTEAFF.

The chain recombines TRBV11-2 with TRBJ2-7, with D perhaps matching TRBD2 (6 bases). This CDR3 is built from 15 residues. Germline V gives CDR1 SGHAT, CDR2 FQNNGV. Deletions cut 5 bases from V and 3 bases from J, with 17 bases between. The CDR3 region has the DNA TGTGCCAGCAGCCCCGCTGTGGCGGGGAGCTACGAGCAGTACTTC. Translated, it gives CASSPAVAGSYEQYF.

V and J are TRBV6-5 and TRBJ1-1; D ambiguous. The length of the CDR3 is 14 residues. Germline lookup yields CDR1 MNHEY and CDR2 SVGAGI. V gave up 0 bases and J gave up 2 bases, with 7 bases separating them. CDR3 amino acids: CASSYSRGNTEAFF. DNA for the CDR3: TGTGCCAGCAGTTACTCGCGGGGAAACACTGAAGCTTTCTTT.

The chain joins TRBV4-1 to TRBJ2-1, with D maybe TRBD2 (6 bases). The ends were cut back, 6 bases at V and 8 bases at J, with 8 bases in the middle. CDR3 length: 11 residues. From germline, CDR1 is MGHRA and CDR2 YSYEKL. For the CDR3, the DNA is TGCGCCAGCAGGGCTAGCGATGAGCAGTTCTTC. The encoded protein is CASRASDEQFF.

The chain uses TRBV5-1 and TRBJ2-2, with TRBD2 matching over 14 bases. V lost 7 bases, J lost 6 bases, and 5 bases stayed unmatched. The CDR3 runs 15 residues. The germline V gene has CDR1 SGHRS and CDR2 YFSETQ. The CDR3 DNA follows: TGCGCCAGCGCAAGGACTAGCGGGGGGCCCGGGGAGCTGTTTTTT. It encodes CASARTSGGPGELFF.

The chain employs TRBV29-1 and TRBJ2-2; TRBD1 aligns across 9 bases. This CDR3 is 14 amino acids long. After removal of 0 bases from V and 6 bases from J, the junction contained 2 bases not matched to a gene. Germline assignment: CDR1 SQVTM and CDR2 ANQGSEA. CDR3: CSVEDDRGAGELFF. The CDR3 bases are TGCAGCGTTGAAGACGACAGGGGGGCCGGGGAGCTGTTTTTT.

V is TRBV4-1 and J is TRBJ1-1; weak D call: TRBD1 (6 bases). V shed 2 bases and J shed 5 bases, with 15 bases lying between them. The CDR3 runs 15 residues. CDR1 and CDR2 from the germline V gene are MGHRA and YSYEKL. The CDR3 DNA is TGCGCCAGCAGCCAAAACGTACAGGGAAGGACTGAAGCTTTCTTT. This codes for CASSQNVQGRTEAFF.

V and J are TRBV7-2 and TRBJ1-3, with D possibly TRBD1 on 6 matching bases. Trimming pared 5 bases from V and 3 bases from J, leaving 11 bases between. Germline CDR1 reads SGHTA; CDR2 reads FQGNSA. This CDR3 is 14 amino acids long. The CDR3 here is CASSVQGFGNTIYF. The CDR3, as DNA: TGTGCCAGCAGCGTACAGGGTTTTGGAAACACCATATATTTT.

The V call is TRBV14, the J call TRBJ2-6; D ambiguous. Trimming removed 3 bases from V and 2 bases from J, with 14 bases in between. This CDR3 is built from 17 residues. CDR1 and CDR2 (germline): SGHDN, FVKESK. CDR3 residues: CASSHGPPVTGANVLTF. CDR3 bases: TGTGCCAGCAGCCATGGACCGCCAGTGACTGGGGCCAACGTCCTGACTTTC.

J is TRBJ1-2 and V is TRBV5-1; possibly TRBD1 for D (5 bases). The CDR3 sequence is 15 residues long. The V end lost 0 bases, the J end lost 3 bases, and 12 bases lay between the germline ends. Looked up from germline, CDR1 is SGHRS and CDR2 is YFSETQ. DNA for the CDR3: TGCGCCAGCAGCTTGGGGGGACTTGACGACTATGGCTACACCTTC. Protein sequence: CASSLGGLDDYGYTF.

The CDR3 protein is CASSEDREESTDTQYF. The CDR3 DNA follows: TGTGCCAGCAGTGAAGACAGGGAAGAAAGCACAGATACGCAGTATTTT. The gene calls are TRBV6-1 and TRBJ2-3, with a tentative D call TRBD1 (6 bases). Trimming removed 1 base from V and 0 bases from J, with 11 bases in between. This CDR3 comprises 16 residues. Germline-derived CDR1 and CDR2 are MNHNS and SASEGT.

The chain recombines TRBV27 with TRBJ1-5, with 8 bases fitting TRBD1. The CDR3 length is 14 residues. Trimming cost V 3 bases and J 6 bases; bases outside gene matches: 4. Germline V lookup: CDR1 MNHEY, CDR2 SMNVEV (reference sequence). The CDR3: CASSLTGAGQPQHF. The CDR3 nucleotides read TGTGCCAGCAGTTTGACAGGGGCAGGTCAGCCCCAGCATTTT.

The chain has TRBV9 and TRBJ2-5; TRBD2 might be the D (5 bases). Germline values: CDR1 SGDLS, CDR2 YYNGEE. V was shortened by 0 bases and J by 4 bases, with 10 bases between the two germline ends. The CDR3 extends over 14 amino acids. In DNA, the CDR3 is TGTGCCAGCAGCGTAGGTGGAGGTCCAGAGACCCAGTACTTC. Its translation is CASSVGGGPETQYF.

The chain employs TRBV5-1 and TRBJ2-5; 9 bases agree with TRBD1. V lost 4 bases and J lost 4; bases outside the gene matches: 8. The CDR3 runs 15 residues. From germline, CDR1 is SGHRS and CDR2 YFSETQ. The CDR3 is CASSPTGGRGETQYF. For the CDR3, the DNA is TGCGCCAGCAGCCCCACAGGGGGCAGGGGAGAGACCCAGTACTTC.